The entry that follows covers one T cell receptor beta chain sequence. The antigen remains unidentified. These data are taken from a study of OX40 agonist ivuxolimab in advanced cancers. Measured with immunoSEQ multiplex PCR; TCRdb has only the in-frame clones, and not every one. The table lists 75,000 to 100,000 clones, 87% of them singletons. Findings and limits, study-wide: The specificity for antigen of the expanded peripheral T cells was not determined. Relative to CD4+, CD8+ T cells held more expanded clones on average.

The CDR3 covers 15 residues. V lost 1 base and J lost 0, with 10 bases in between. Germline V gene sequence: CDR1 SGHTA, CDR2 FQGTGA. The specimen was CD4+ or CD8+ T cells sorted from blood, collected in a trial of the OX40 agonist ivuxolimab. This chain connects TRBV7-3 to TRBJ2-7, with D unresolved. The clonotype was recovered from an adult with an advanced solid tumor such as melanoma, head and neck, liver or kidney cancer. The DNA of the CDR3 is TGTGCCAGCAGCTTAAAAGGAGCAGGCTCCTACGAGCAGTACTTC. Its protein product is CASSLKGAGSYEQYF.